This TCR beta chain emerged from a study of blood T cell repertoires in COVID-19. Turning to the study itself: Sources were T cells, B-cell-depleted T cells, or PBMCs; the material itself was cDNA or gDNA.

Original analysis: Amplification of reference gene primers provided the estimated nucleated cell counts. Produced via immunoSEQ multiplex PCR; TCRdb's table is partial and in-frame only. V and J calls and clone size are copied from that table; D and trimming were computed from the DNA. This sample has about 230,000 clones; about 90% occur once, and the top ten carry 3.5% to 4%. Individuals drawn from approximately 22 US areas were about 18 to 100 years old. Clinical history as reported by participants underpinned cohort assignment. The CDR3 has 16 residues. V shed 2 bases, J shed 0 bases, and the junction held 6 bases outside the gene matches. CDR1 SGHTA and CDR2 FQGNSA come from the germline V gene.

This TCR was recovered from a woman aged 25 to 39 with acute COVID-19. This chain links TRBV7-2 with TRBJ1-2, with 7 nucleotides matching TRBD1. Sequencing input: PBMCs or T cells enriched from blood (not recorded which). Written as DNA, the CDR3 is TGTGCCAGCAGCTTAACGGGGACAGTCACTAACTATGGCTACACCTTC. This encodes CASSLTGTVTNYGYTF.